The 25 T cell receptor beta chains below were found in one sample sequenced in a study of cytomegalovirus exposure and HLA in healthy donors. Use of 60 Vbeta and 13 Jbeta primers characterized the PCR. Assay used: immunoSEQ multiplex PCR; TCRdb lists only in-frame clones, some missing. The sample yields roughly 200,000 clones, roughly 79% seen once. The sequenced material came from PBMCs. These receptors were obtained from a male donor in good health and CMV-seronegative.

The chain links TRBV12-5 to TRBJ1-2; 12 positions match TRBD1. Germline V gives CDR1 LGHNT, CDR2 FRNRAP. This CDR3 region has 17 residues. The junction had 9 bases not matched to a gene; V was cut back by 0 bases and J by 7 bases. The CDR3 here is CASGLVPLPGQGAGYTF. CDR3 sequence (DNA): TGTGCTAGTGGTTTGGTACCCCTCCCGGGACAGGGGGCTGGCTACACCTTC.

This clone has just one count. The chain joins TRBV25-1 to TRBJ1-5; D call uncertain. The CDR3 has 14 amino acids. Trimming removed 3 bases from V and 7 bases from J, with 13 bases in between. Germline-derived CDR1 and CDR2 are MGHDK and SYGVNS. CDR3 nucleotide sequence: TGTGCCAGCAGTGACAGCGAAGGTCTCCAGCCCCAGCATTTT. This sequence encodes CASSDSEGLQPQHF. The full variable domain, in which reference TRBV25-1 and TRBJ1-5 provide the parts outside the CDR3, is EADIYQTPRYLVIGTGKKITLECSQTMGHDKMYWYQQDPGMELHLIHYSYGVNSTEKGDLSSESTVSRIRTEHFPLTLESARPSHTSQYLCASSDSEGLQPQHFGDGTRLSIL.

This chain connects TRBV6-5 to TRBJ1-5; tentative D call: TRBD1 (6 bases). The CDR3 extends over 15 amino acids. Per germline, CDR1 MNHEY and CDR2 SVGAGI. V was cut by 6 bases and J by 0 bases, with 12 bases left in between. The DNA for the CDR3 is TGTGCCAGCAGGCTTACAGGGAATAGCAATCAGCCCCAGCATTTT. Translating it yields CASRLTGNSNQPQHF.

This clone was observed a few times. This chain connects TRBV29-1 to TRBJ2-3; D is perhaps TRBD2 (6 bases). Trimming pared 4 bases from V and 6 bases from J, leaving 20 bases between. CDR1 is SQVTM and CDR2 is ANQGSEA in the germline V gene. CDR3 length equals 15 residues. The chain's CDR3 is CSVVPPGRRGDTQYF. The CDR3 DNA sequence: TGCAGCGTTGTCCCCCCCGGGCGCCGGGGGGATACGCAGTATTTT.

This sequence joins TRBV6-4 and TRBJ2-1; D gene ambiguous. Trimming left V 4 bases short and J 6 bases short, with 7 bases between. CDR3 length: 12 amino acids. Germline lookup yields CDR1 MRHNA and CDR2 SNTAGT. The CDR3: CASSGAPNEQFF. In nucleotides, the CDR3 is TGTGCCAGCAGTGGGGCCCCCAATGAGCAGTTCTTC.

This sequence joins TRBV6-5 and TRBJ2-1, with no clear D. V lost 0 bases and J 6 bases, leaving 12 bases between the germline ends. CDR1 and CDR2 (germline): MNHEY, SVGAGI. CDR3 length: 15 residues. DNA for the CDR3: TGTGCCAGCAGTTACTCGTCCCAATTTCCCAATGAGCAGTTCTTC. Translated: CASSYSSQFPNEQFF.

The rearrangement uses TRBV10-3 and TRBJ1-5, with TRBD1 matching 10 bases. The length of the CDR3 is 15 residues. Germline values: CDR1 ENHRY, CDR2 SYGVKD. The trim removed 8 bases at V and 4 bases at J, leaving 8 bases unmatched. CDR3 DNA: TGTGCCATCGGTAGTGGACAGGGGGTGAATCAGCCCCAGCATTTT. It translates to CAIGSGQGVNQPQHF.

V is TRBV9 and J is TRBJ2-3; 11 positions agree with TRBD2. The CDR3 totals 15 residues. J lost 4 bases, V lost 0 bases, and 1 base had no gene match. CDR1 is SGDLS, CDR2 YYNGEE, per germline. CDR3 in DNA: TGTGCCAGCAGCGTAGTAGCGGGAGGGGCAGATACGCAGTATTTT. This codes for CASSVVAGGADTQYF.

V usage is TRBV5-1 and J usage is TRBJ2-2; TRBD2 matches 8 bases. The trim removed 0 bases at V and 7 bases at J, leaving 8 bases unmatched. CDR1 is SGHRS and CDR2 is YFSETQ in the germline V gene. CDR3 length: 16 amino acids. The CDR3: CASSLAERGINGELFF. DNA for the CDR3: TGCGCCAGCAGCTTGGCCGAGCGGGGGATAAACGGGGAGCTGTTTTTT. Together with reference TRBV5-1 and TRBJ2-2, the CDR3 gives the full variable domain: KAGVTQTPRYLIKTRGQQVTLSCSPISGHRSVSWYQQTPGQGLQFLFEYFSETQRNKGNFPGRFSGRQFSNSRSEMNVSTLELGDSALYLCASSLAERGINGELFFGEGSRLTVL.

The table lists this clone with a few counts. The CDR3 DNA sequence: TGTGCCAGCAGCCTACAGGGGGGGGCCAACGTCCTGACTTTC. It translates to CASSLQGGANVLTF. J is TRBJ2-6 and V is TRBV5-6; 7 nucleotides match TRBD1. From germline, CDR1 is SGHDT and CDR2 YYEEEE. The CDR3 is 14 residues long. J lost 4 bases, V lost 4 bases, and 2 bases had no gene match.

A single count supports this clone. Other DNA sequences within the sample encode an identical CDR3. The CDR3 DNA follows: TGTGCCATCAGTGATTTAACAGATACGCAGTATTTT. Encoded protein: CAISDLTDTQYF. The genes are TRBV10-3 and TRBJ2-3; D unresolved. Looked up from germline, CDR1 is ENHRY and CDR2 is SYGVKD. CDR3 size: 12 residues. The V gene lost 3 bases and the J gene lost 3 bases, with 4 bases spanning the gap.

The chain is built from TRBV11-2 and TRBJ2-1; tentatively, D is TRBD1 (8 bases). V was clipped by 5 bases and J by 1 base, with 15 bases between them. The CDR3 runs 16 residues. CDR1 is SGHAT and CDR2 is FQNNGV in the germline V gene. CDR3 sequence: CASSPGGGRSYNEQFF. CDR3 in DNA: TGTGCCAGCAGCCCAGGGGGCGGGAGATCCTACAATGAGCAGTTCTTC.

This clone was counted a few times. J is TRBJ1-2 and V is TRBV6-1, with D possibly matching TRBD1 (6 bases). The V gene lost 2 bases and the J gene lost 4 bases, with 17 bases spanning the gap. The CDR3 totals 16 residues. Germline lookup yields CDR1 MNHNS and CDR2 SASEGT. The CDR3 DNA follows: TGTGCCAGCAGTGAATCGTTCGGAAACAGGGTCTATGGCTACACCTTC. It specifies CASSESFGNRVYGYTF.

V gene TRBV9 combines with J gene TRBJ2-1, with D perhaps TRBD1 (5 bases). The germline V gene encodes CDR1 SGDLS and CDR2 YYNGEE. V lost 6 bases to trimming and J lost 7 bases, with 8 bases between them. This CDR3 region has 11 residues. Here the CDR3 reads CASKGLNEQFF. The CDR3 coding sequence is TGTGCCAGCAAGGGGTTAAATGAGCAGTTCTTC. Drawing the rest from reference TRBV9 and TRBJ2-1, the complete variable domain is DSGVTQTPKHLITATGQRVTLRCSPRSGDLSVYWYQQSLDQGLQFLIQYYNGEERAKGNILERFSAQQFPDLHSELNLSSLELGDSALYFCASKGLNEQFFGPGTRLTVL.

This rearrangement joins TRBV30 to TRBJ2-5, with 10 positions matching TRBD1. Germline V lookup: CDR1 GTSNPN, CDR2 SVGIG (reference sequence). CDR3 length equals 14 residues. V was pared by 2 bases and J by 5 bases, with 5 bases of the junction left unmatched. The CDR3 here is CAWSSGTGVETQYF. The CDR3 DNA reads TGTGCCTGGAGTTCCGGGACAGGGGTTGAGACCCAGTACTTC.

The V gene is TRBV7-9, the J gene TRBJ2-7; 14 nucleotides match TRBD2. From germline, CDR1 is SEHNR and CDR2 FQNEAQ (reference sequence). J gave up 4 bases and V 7 bases, and 9 bases lay outside the gene matches. CDR3 length: 16 residues. The CDR3 DNA is TGTGCCAGCACCACACTGGGGACTAGCGGGAGTTACGAGCAGTACTTC. Amino acids: CASTTLGTSGSYEQYF.

The J gene is TRBJ1-3, the V gene TRBV30; TRBD1 agrees at 7 bases. Germline CDR1 and CDR2: GTSNPN and SVGIG (reference sequence). Trimming cost V 3 bases and J 2 bases; bases outside gene matches: 4. The length of the CDR3 is 14 residues. CDR3 DNA: TGTGCCTGGAGGGCTACAGGGGCTGGAAACACCATATATTTT. This codes for CAWRATGAGNTIYF.

The chain links TRBV11-2 to TRBJ2-5; D is uncertain. The DNA matches TRBJ2-7 better at its end, which makes the J call doubtful. Germline lookup yields CDR1 SGHAT and CDR2 FQNNGV. The CDR3 extends over 14 amino acids. This CDR3 is CASSSPRMGNEQYF. CDR3 sequence (DNA): TGTGCCAGCAGCTCCCCTCGTATGGGCAACGAGCAGTACTTC.

This chain joins TRBV28 and TRBJ1-2; D gene uncertain. V lost 3 bases to trimming and J lost 5 bases, with 19 bases between them. Germline-derived CDR1 and CDR2 are MDHEN and SYDVKM. The CDR3 extends over 16 amino acids. The chain's CDR3 is CASSFGEQTTLYGYTF. The CDR3 coding sequence is TGTGCCAGCAGTTTTGGAGAACAAACGACCCTGTATGGCTACACCTTC.

This clone was counted a few times. The V call is TRBV6-4, the J call TRBJ2-2; a possible D gene is TRBD2 (7 bases). This CDR3 comprises 15 residues. V lost 0 bases and J lost 4, with 9 bases in between. Per germline, CDR1 MRHNA and CDR2 SNTAGT. As DNA, the CDR3 is TGTGCCAGCAGTGACTCGGCGGGGGCCACCGGGGAGCTGTTTTTT. It translates to CASSDSAGATGELFF.

The chain recombines TRBV5-8 with TRBJ2-7, with 7 bases matching TRBD2. Unmatched junction bases numbered 10, after V lost 4 bases and J lost 6 bases. Germline CDR1 and CDR2: SGHTS and YDEGEE. The CDR3 loop spans 14 amino acids. CDR3 nucleotides: TGTGCCAGCAGCCCCGTTGGGCGGGAGAGCGAGCAGTACTTC. This gives the protein CASSPVGRESEQYF.

This sequence joins TRBV6-1 and TRBJ1-5; no reliable D call. With 7 bases removed from V and 5 bases from J, the gap between germline ends came to 18 bases. This CDR3 spans 15 amino acids. Looked up from germline, CDR1 is MNHNS and CDR2 is SASEGT. CDR3: CASTESSGSDQPQHF. The CDR3, as DNA: TGTGCCAGCACCGAGTCGTCCGGGAGCGATCAGCCCCAGCATTTT.

The rearrangement links TRBV19 to TRBJ1-4, with 8 nucleotides matching TRBD1. Germline CDR1 LNHDA, CDR2 SQIVND (reference sequence). J gave up 8 bases and V 4 bases, and 6 bases lay outside the gene matches. The CDR3 runs 14 residues. The CDR3 DNA follows: TGTGCCAGTAGTAGTCGGACAGGGAACGAAAAACTGTTTTTT. This translates into CASSSRTGNEKLFF.

A word on this clone: Other nucleotide sequences from this sample produce the same CDR3. This sequence joins TRBV6-1 and TRBJ2-3; D gene ambiguous. This CDR3 has 10 residues. From germline, CDR1 is MNHNS and CDR2 SASEGT. V lost 8 bases to trimming and J lost 4 bases, with 4 bases between them. CDR3 amino acids: CASRADTQYF. CDR3 in DNA: TGTGCCAGCCGGGCAGATACGCAGTATTTT.

This clone was detected once. The V and J genes are TRBV4-2 and TRBJ1-5, with 7 bases that match TRBD1. Germline V gene data show CDR1 as LGHNA and CDR2 as YNFKEQ. Unmatched junction bases numbered 3, after V lost 1 base and J lost 6 bases. The length of the CDR3 is 14 residues. CDR3 DNA sequence: TGTGCCAGCAGCCAAGGGAGGGGGCCTCAGCCCCAGCATTTT. It translates to CASSQGRGPQPQHF.